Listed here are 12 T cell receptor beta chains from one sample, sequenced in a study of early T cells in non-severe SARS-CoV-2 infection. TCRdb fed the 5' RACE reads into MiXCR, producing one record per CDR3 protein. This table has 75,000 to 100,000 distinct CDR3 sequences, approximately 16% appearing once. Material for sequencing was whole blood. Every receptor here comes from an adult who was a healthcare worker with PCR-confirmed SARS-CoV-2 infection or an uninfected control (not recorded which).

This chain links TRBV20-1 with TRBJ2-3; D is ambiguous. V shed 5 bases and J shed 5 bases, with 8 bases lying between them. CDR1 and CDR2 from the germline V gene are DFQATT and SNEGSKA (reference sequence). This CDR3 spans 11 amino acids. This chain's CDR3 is CSACPVDTQYF. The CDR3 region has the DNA TGCAGTGCTTGTCCTGTAGATACGCAGTATTTT.

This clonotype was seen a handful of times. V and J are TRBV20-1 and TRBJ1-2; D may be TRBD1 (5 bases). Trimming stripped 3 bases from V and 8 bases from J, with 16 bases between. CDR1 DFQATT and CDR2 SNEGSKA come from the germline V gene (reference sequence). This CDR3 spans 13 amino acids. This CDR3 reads CSARNFERDGYTF. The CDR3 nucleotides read TGCAGTGCTAGGAACTTCGAGAGGGACGGCTACACCTTC.

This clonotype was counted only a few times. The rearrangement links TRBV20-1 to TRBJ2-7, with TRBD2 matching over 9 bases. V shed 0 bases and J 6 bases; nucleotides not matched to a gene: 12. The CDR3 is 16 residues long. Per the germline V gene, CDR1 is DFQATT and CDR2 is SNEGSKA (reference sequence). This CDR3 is CSARDSSGAGGGEQYF. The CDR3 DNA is TGCAGTGCTAGAGACTCTTCGGGAGCGGGAGGAGGCGAGCAGTACTTC.

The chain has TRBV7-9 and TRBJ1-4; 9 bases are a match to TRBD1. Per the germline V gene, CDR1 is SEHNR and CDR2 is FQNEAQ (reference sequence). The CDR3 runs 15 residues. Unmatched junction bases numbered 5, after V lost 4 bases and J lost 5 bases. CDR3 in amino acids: CASSSVGTGNEKLFF. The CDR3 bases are TGTGCCAGCAGCTCGGTCGGGACAGGGAATGAAAAACTGTTTTTT.

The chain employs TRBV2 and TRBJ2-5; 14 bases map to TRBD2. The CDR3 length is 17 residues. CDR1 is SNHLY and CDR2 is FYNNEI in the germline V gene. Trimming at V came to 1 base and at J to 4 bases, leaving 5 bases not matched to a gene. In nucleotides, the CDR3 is TGTGCCAGCAGTGAAGGGACTAGCGGGAGGAGCGGAGAGACCCAGTACTTC. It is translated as CASSEGTSGRSGETQYF.

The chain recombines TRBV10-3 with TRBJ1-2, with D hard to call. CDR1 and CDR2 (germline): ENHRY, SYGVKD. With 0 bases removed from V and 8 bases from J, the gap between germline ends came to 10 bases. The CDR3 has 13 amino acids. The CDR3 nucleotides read TGTGCCATCAGTGAGTCCCCCAGAGGAGGCTACACCTTC. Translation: CAISESPRGGYTF.

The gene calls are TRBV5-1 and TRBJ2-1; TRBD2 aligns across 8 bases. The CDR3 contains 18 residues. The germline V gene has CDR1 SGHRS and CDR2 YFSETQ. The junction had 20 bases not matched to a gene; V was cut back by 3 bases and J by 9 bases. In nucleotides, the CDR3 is TGCGCCAGCAGCTACCAACCGGGACTAGACGAGGGCACAAGTGAGCAGTTCTTC. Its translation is CASSYQPGLDEGTSEQFF.

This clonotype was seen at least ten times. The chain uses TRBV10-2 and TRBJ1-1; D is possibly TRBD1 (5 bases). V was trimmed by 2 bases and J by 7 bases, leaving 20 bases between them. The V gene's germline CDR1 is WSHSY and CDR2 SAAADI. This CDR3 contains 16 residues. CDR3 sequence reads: CASSEPPRAGRIEAFF. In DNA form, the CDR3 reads TGCGCCAGCAGTGAGCCTCCAAGGGCAGGGCGCATTGAAGCTTTCTTT.

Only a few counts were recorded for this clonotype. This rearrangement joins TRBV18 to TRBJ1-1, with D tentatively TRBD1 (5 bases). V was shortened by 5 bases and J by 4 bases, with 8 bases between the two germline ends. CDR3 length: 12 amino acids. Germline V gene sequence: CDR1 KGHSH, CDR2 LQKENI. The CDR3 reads CASSGQRTEAFF. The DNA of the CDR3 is TGTGCCAGCTCAGGACAACGCACTGAAGCTTTCTTT.

CDR3: CSARRASADTQYF. In DNA, the CDR3 is TGCAGTGCTAGGCGCGCTAGCGCCGATACGCAGTATTTT. The rearrangement links TRBV20-1 to TRBJ2-3; perhaps TRBD2 as D (6 bases). Germline loops: CDR1 DFQATT, CDR2 SNEGSKA (reference sequence). There are 13 residues in the CDR3. Trimming left V 3 bases short and J 6 bases short, with 13 bases between.

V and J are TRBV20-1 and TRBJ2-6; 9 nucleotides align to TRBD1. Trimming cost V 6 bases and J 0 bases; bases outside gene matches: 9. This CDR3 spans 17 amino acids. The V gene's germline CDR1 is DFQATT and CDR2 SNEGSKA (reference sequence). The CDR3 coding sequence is TGCAGTGCAACCGGGACAGGGTCCCACTCTGGGGCCAACGTCCTGACTTTC. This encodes CSATGTGSHSGANVLTF.

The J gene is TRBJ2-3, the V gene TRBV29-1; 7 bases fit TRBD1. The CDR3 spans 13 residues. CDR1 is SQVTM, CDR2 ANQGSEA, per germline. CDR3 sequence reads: CRAWSGGTDTQYF. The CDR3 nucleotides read TGCAGAGCTTGGTCAGGGGGAACAGATACGCAGTATTTT.